What follows is one T cell receptor beta chain and its context. Its antigen is not yet known. No much larger clone exists at a distance of one base, and base qualities are not known. This sample is drawn from a study of blood T cell repertoires in COVID-19 (dated by TCRdb to the early 2020s). With respect to the entire study: Collaborator samples came from the United States, Italy and Spain and covered acute and convalescent phases of COVID-19. The prospective study material was composed of cDNA or gDNA derived from T cells, B-cell-depleted T cells, or PBMCs. Deeply sampled blood TCRbeta repertoires from subjects exposed to, actively infected with, or recovered from COVID-19 were included in the dataset. The repertoires were made available in a free public database intended to serve as a resource for research on the immune response to SARS-CoV-2. Samples came from the ongoing ImmuneRACE study (first 160 participants) plus 1,254 subjects from 6 global collaborators. Nearly every sample came with metadata listing a de-identified subject ID, COVID-19 status, age in years and sex. Where available, HLA class I and class II types were taken from metadata supplied by the sample provider and were not determined by assay-based typing. The paper's findings and limits, for the study overall: The quantity of clinical and demographic metadata differed by source and by participant and was supplied without curation.

CDR1 and CDR2 are drawn from the germline V gene: SGHRS, YFSETQ. V loses 0 bases of germline sequence and J loses 2 bases, and the interval between the two ends is 8 bases. The CDR3 runs 14 amino acids, cysteine and phenylalanine included. Only the CDR3 part of the read is kept: 42 bases, read in frame from the first base. The immunoSEQ Assay, a bias-controlled multiplex PCR, was used to amplify TCRbeta CDR3 regions from genomic DNA. For the original study's pipeline: The number of nucleated cells in each sample was estimated from the amplification of reference gene primers within the assay. Sequence reads were collapsed and filtered to measure the absolute abundance of every unique TCRbeta CDR3 rearrangement. For each sample, productive Simpson clonality was calculated as the square root of Simpson's diversity index over productive rearrangements. The table was pulled from immuneACCESS by TCRdb, which kept in-frame rearrangements only. Such tables lose some clones; where checked, under half of the loss comes from unresolved V genes, and the rest has no known cause. V, J and clone size are those of that table, while D and trimming were read from the DNA. In all, the sample holds under 350,000 clones, and nearly 90% of those were seen once. The top ten clones comprise 1.8% of the sample.

One collaborating source in Seattle enrolled patients during active infection and followed them longitudinally through the course of disease. Collaborating institutions collected whole blood in K2EDTA tubes following their own protocols. For TCRbeta analysis, collaborators shipped samples in one of three forms: frozen whole blood, isolated PBMCs, or DNA extracted from either of those sample types. The sequence joins TRBV5-1 to TRBJ1-1, with the D gene not clear enough to name. This sequence was found in a young woman with COVID-19, enrolled during active disease. The sequenced sample was peripheral blood. The bases read TGCGCCAGCAGCTTGGGAGTACCCAACACTGAAGCTTTCTTT. This sequence encodes CASSLGVPNTEAFF.